The 11 T cell receptor beta chains presented below share a single source sample, sequenced in a study of a mutant IDH1 vaccine in newly diagnosed glioma. The table came from immunoSEQ multiplex PCR; TCRdb's copy has only in-frame clones and leaves some out. The table records tens of thousands of clones, approximately 85% of them present only once. Time point of the sample: baseline, week 1 (first vaccination visit). Treatment of the sample: pre-vaccination baseline after standard-of-care therapy. The sequencing used PBMCs, collected from a glioma patient treated with radiotherapy, temozolomide or both. The receptors were sampled from a middle-aged man with glioma.

The rearrangement joins TRBV30 to TRBJ1-4; D perhaps matches TRBD1 (6 bases). Germline CDR1 GTSNPN, CDR2 SVGIG (reference sequence). Trimming pared 2 bases from V and 7 bases from J, leaving 23 bases between. The CDR3 is made up of 17 amino acids. The CDR3 nucleotides are TGTGCCTGGAGTCCGGGACACTCCTCAACCAGAAGTGAAAAACTGTTTTTT. It is translated as CAWSPGHSSTRSEKLFF.

The sample holds a few counts of this clone. The V and J genes are TRBV28 and TRBJ1-2; TRBD1 is a possible D gene (5 bases). The germline V gene has CDR1 MDHEN and CDR2 SYDVKM. This CDR3 is built from 12 residues. V lost 7 bases, J lost 9 bases, and 15 bases lay in between. The CDR3, as DNA: TGTGCCAGCACCATGGGGGGTTCAAGCTACACCTTC. Residues: CASTMGGSSYTF.

The rearrangement links TRBV11-3 to TRBJ1-1, with TRBD1 as a possible D gene (5 bases). Deletions cut 3 bases from V and 8 bases from J, with 10 bases between. The CDR3 contains 12 residues. Germline lookup yields CDR1 SGHNT and CDR2 YENEEA. CDR3 sequence: CASSFHGHEAFF. The CDR3 region has the DNA TGTGCCAGCAGCTTTCATGGACACGAAGCTTTCTTT. Based on the CDR3 plus reference TRBV11-3 and TRBJ1-1, the full variable domain is EAGVVQSPRYKIIEKKQPVAFWCNPISGHNTLYWYLQNLGQGPELLIRYENEEAVDDSQLPKDRFSAERLKGVDSTLKIQPAELGDSAVYLCASSFHGHEAFFGQGTRLTVV.

The rearrangement joins TRBV5-8 to TRBJ1-3; D perhaps matches TRBD1 (5 bases). Trimming took off 0 bases at V and 8 bases at J, with 12 bases between the two ends. The germline gives CDR1 SGHTS, CDR2 YDEGEE. CDR3 length: 14 amino acids. The CDR3 DNA reads TGTGCCAGCAGCTTGGCGGGGGAACGGGACACCATATATTTT. Translation: CASSLAGERDTIYF. Filled out from reference TRBV5-8 and TRBJ1-3, the complete variable domain reads EAGVTQSPTHLIKTRGQQATLRCSPISGHTSVYWYQQALGLGLQFLLWYDEGEERNRGNFPPRFSGRQFPNYSSELNVNALELEDSALYLCASSLAGERDTIYFGEGSWLTVV.

This CDR3 is CASHQGALGEKLFF. The CDR3 coding sequence is TGTGCCAGCCATCAGGGGGCGCTGGGTGAAAAACTGTTTTTT. The chain is built from TRBV19 and TRBJ1-4, with 8 positions matching TRBD1. Trimming took 9 bases from V and 7 from J; bases not matched to a gene: 10. Per the germline V gene, CDR1 is LNHDA and CDR2 is SQIVND (reference sequence). The CDR3 spans 14 residues.

The rearrangement links TRBV6-1 to TRBJ1-5, with D tentatively TRBD1 (5 bases). The germline CDR1 and CDR2 sequences are MNHNS and SASEGT. V gave up 2 bases and J gave up 0 bases, with 11 bases separating them. The CDR3 length is 16 residues. DNA of the CDR3: TGTGCCAGCAGTGAAAACGGGGGGTATAGCAATCAGCCCCAGCATTTT. Amino acids: CASSENGGYSNQPQHF.

The CDR3 reads CASRRTGTYEQYF. As DNA, the CDR3 is TGTGCCAGCCGAAGGACAGGGACGTACGAGCAGTACTTC. The V gene is TRBV5-6, the J gene TRBJ2-7; 8 bases agree with TRBD1. The CDR3 contains 13 residues. V was clipped by 7 bases and J by 4 bases; unmatched bases: 7. Germline V gene sequence: CDR1 SGHDT, CDR2 YYEEEE.

V and J are TRBV10-3 and TRBJ2-2; tentatively, D is TRBD1 or TRBD2 (6 bases each). V gave up 8 bases and J gave up 4 bases, with 17 bases separating them. This CDR3 has 15 residues. Germline CDR1 reads ENHRY; CDR2 reads SYGVKD. CDR3 sequence: CAISRRAGVTGELFF. Here the CDR3 DNA reads TGTGCCATCTCTCGGAGGGCAGGGGTCACCGGGGAGCTGTTTTTT.

J is TRBJ2-6 and V is TRBV29-1; D unresolved. Trimming pared 5 bases from V and 1 base from J, leaving 12 bases between. CDR1 is SQVTM and CDR2 is ANQGSEA in the germline V gene. There are 15 residues in the CDR3. CDR3 nucleotide sequence: TGCAGCGTTAAGATCCCGAGTTCTGGGGCCAACGTCCTGACTTTC. It yields the protein CSVKIPSSGANVLTF.

The chain links TRBV19 to TRBJ1-2; no reliable D call. This CDR3 is built from 14 residues. The V end was cut by 3 bases, the J end by 8 bases, with 16 bases between. The germline V gene encodes CDR1 LNHDA and CDR2 SQIVND (reference sequence). The CDR3 sequence: CASSINAGVGGYTF. CDR3 nucleotide sequence: TGTGCCAGTAGTATCAACGCCGGGGTGGGAGGCTACACCTTC.

The chain uses TRBV29-1 and TRBJ2-7, with TRBD1 as a possible D gene (6 bases). Trimming removed 3 bases at V and 5 bases at J, with 11 bases between. This CDR3 is built from 12 residues. Germline V gives CDR1 SQVTM, CDR2 ANQGSEA. CDR3 sequence reads: CSVEVYRDEQYF. The CDR3 DNA is TGCAGCGTTGAGGTGTACAGGGACGAGCAGTACTTC.